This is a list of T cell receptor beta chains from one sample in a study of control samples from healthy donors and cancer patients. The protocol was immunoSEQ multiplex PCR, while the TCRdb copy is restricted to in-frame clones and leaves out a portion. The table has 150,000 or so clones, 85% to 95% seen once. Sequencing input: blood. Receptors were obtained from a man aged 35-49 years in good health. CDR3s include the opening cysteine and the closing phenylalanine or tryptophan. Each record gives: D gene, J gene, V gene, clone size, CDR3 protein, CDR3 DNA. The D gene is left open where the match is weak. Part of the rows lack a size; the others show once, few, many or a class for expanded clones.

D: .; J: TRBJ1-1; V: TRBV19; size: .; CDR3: CASSIDLLDAGTEAFF; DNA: TGTGCCAGTAGTATAGATCTCCTGGACGCGGGGACTGAAGCTTTCTTT
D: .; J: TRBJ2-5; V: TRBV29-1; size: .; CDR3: CSAGRRQKTQYF; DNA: TGCAGCGCTGGACGAAGACAAAAGACCCAGTACTTC
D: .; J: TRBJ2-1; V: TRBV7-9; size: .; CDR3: CASSLAGAYDEQFF; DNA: TGTGCCAGCAGCTTAGCCGGAGCCTACGATGAGCAGTTCTTC
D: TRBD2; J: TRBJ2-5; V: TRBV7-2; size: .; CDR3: CASSLAGGIQETQYF; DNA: TGTGCCAGCAGCTTGGCGGGGGGGATCCAAGAGACCCAGTACTTC
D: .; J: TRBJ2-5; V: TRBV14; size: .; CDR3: CASSLGETQYF; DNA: TGTGCCAGCAGTCTAGGGGAGACCCAGTACTTC
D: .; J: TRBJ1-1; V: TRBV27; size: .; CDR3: CASSQGNRGMTEAFF; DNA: TGTGCCAGCAGTCAGGGGAACCGGGGGATGACTGAAGCTTTCTTT
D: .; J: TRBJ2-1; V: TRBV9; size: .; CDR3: CASSGRDSNNEQFF; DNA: TGTGCCAGCAGCGGCCGGGACTCTAACAATGAGCAGTTCTTC
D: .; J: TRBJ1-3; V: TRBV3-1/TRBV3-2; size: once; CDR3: CASSQGRGDGNTIYF; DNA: TGTGCCAGCAGCCAAGGAAGGGGAGATGGAAACACCATATATTTT
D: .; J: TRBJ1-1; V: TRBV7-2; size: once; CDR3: CASSIRQRLNTEAFF; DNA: TGTGCCAGCAGCATTAGACAGCGTTTGAACACTGAAGCTTTCTTT
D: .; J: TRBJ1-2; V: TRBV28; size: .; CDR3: CASSFAGYGYTF; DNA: TGTGCCAGCAGTTTCGCGGGCTATGGCTACACCTTC
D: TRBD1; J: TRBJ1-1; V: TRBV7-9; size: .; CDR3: CASSLDRGNTEAFF; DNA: TGTGCCAGCAGCTTGGACAGGGGGAACACTGAAGCTTTCTTT
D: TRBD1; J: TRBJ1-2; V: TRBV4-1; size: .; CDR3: CASSQATGYGYTF; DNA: TGCGCCAGCAGCCAAGCGACAGGGTATGGCTACACCTTC
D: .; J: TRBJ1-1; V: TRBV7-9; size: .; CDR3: CASSFSGSTEAFF; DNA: TGTGCCAGCAGCTTCTCAGGGTCGACTGAAGCTTTCTTT
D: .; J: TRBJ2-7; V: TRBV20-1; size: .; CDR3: CSASDPGTGFYEQYF; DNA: TGCAGTGCTAGTGACCCCGGGACGGGCTTCTACGAGCAGTACTTC
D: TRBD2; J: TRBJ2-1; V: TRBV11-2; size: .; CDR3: CASSLLLAGIPDEQFF; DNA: TGTGCCAGCAGCTTATTACTAGCGGGGATTCCAGATGAGCAGTTCTTC
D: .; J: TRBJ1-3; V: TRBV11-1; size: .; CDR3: CASSARGAGSTIYF; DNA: TGTGCCAGCAGCGCGCGGGGCGCGGGGAGCACCATATATTTT
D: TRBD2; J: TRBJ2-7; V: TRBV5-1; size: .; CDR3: CASSWGRERGNHEQYF; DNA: TGCGCCAGCAGCTGGGGCAGGGAGCGGGGGAACCACGAGCAGTACTTC
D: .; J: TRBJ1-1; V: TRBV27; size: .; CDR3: CASSTSRDNGAFF; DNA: TGTGCCAGCAGCACCTCTAGGGACAACGGAGCTTTCTTT
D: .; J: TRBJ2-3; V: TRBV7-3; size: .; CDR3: CASSPWGGHSPDTQYF; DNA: TGTGCCAGCAGCCCCTGGGGGGGCCATAGTCCAGATACGCAGTATTTT
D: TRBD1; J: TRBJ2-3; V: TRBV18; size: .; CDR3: CASSPQALGQRSADTQYF; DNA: TGTGCCAGCTCACCTCAAGCGCTGGGACAGCGAAGTGCAGATACGCAGTATTTT
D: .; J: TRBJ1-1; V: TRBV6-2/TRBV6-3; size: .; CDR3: CASSYGAEAFF; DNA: TGTGCCAGCAGTTACGGCGCTGAAGCTTTCTTT
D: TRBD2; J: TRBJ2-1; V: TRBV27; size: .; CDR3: CASAPSLIGLAGKEQFF; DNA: TGTGCCAGCGCACCATCATTGATAGGACTAGCGGGGAAAGAGCAGTTCTTC
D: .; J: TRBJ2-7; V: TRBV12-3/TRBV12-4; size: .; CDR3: CASSRTLYEQYF; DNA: TGTGCCAGCAGTCGGACTCTCTACGAGCAGTACTTC
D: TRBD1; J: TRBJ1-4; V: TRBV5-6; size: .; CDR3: CASSLQGAGEKLFF; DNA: TGTGCCAGCAGCTTACAGGGGGCGGGGGAAAAACTGTTTTTT
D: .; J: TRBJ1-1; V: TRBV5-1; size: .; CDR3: CASSLGTSTEAFF; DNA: TGCGCCAGCAGCCTCGGGACATCGACTGAAGCTTTCTTT
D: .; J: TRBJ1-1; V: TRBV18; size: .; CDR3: CASSPQENTEAFF; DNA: TGTGCCAGCTCACCTCAGGAGAACACTGAAGCTTTCTTT
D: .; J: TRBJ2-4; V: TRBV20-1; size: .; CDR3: CSASFTGGLKGIQYF; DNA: TGCAGTGCTAGTTTCACGGGGGGCCTCAAGGGCATTCAGTACTTC
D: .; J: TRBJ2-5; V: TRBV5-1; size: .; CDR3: CASSLYGVVQETQYF; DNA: TGCGCCAGCAGCTTGTACGGGGTGGTTCAAGAGACCCAGTACTTC
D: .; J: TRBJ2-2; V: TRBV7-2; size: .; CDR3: CASSLAPGFNTGELFF; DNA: TGTGCCAGCAGCTTAGCGCCGGGCTTCAACACCGGGGAGCTGTTTTTT
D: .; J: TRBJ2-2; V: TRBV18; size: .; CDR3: CASSSTGPTNTGELFF; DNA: TGTGCCAGCTCATCCACGGGACCGACGAACACCGGGGAGCTGTTTTTT
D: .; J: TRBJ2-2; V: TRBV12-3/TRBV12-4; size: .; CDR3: CATTDTNTGELFF; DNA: TGTGCCACCACTGATACGAACACCGGGGAGCTGTTTTTT
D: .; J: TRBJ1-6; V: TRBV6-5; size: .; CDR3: CASTPLTGNNSPLHF; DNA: TGTGCCAGCACCCCCCTTACAGGGAATAATTCACCCCTCCACTTT
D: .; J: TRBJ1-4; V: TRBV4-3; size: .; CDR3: CASSQAWTSNEKLFF; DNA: TGCGCCAGCAGCCAAGCCTGGACTTCTAATGAAAAACTGTTTTTT
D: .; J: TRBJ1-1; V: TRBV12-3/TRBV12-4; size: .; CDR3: CASLLGTEAFF; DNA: TGTGCCAGCCTACTTGGGACTGAAGCTTTCTTT
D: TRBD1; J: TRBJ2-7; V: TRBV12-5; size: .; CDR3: CASGPTPGTGGYEQYF; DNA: TGTGCTAGTGGTCCCACGCCCGGGACAGGGGGCTACGAGCAGTACTTC
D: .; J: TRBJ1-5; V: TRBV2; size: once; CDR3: CASSESNYSNQPQHF; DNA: TGTGCCAGCAGTGAGAGCAACTATAGCAATCAGCCCCAGCATTTT